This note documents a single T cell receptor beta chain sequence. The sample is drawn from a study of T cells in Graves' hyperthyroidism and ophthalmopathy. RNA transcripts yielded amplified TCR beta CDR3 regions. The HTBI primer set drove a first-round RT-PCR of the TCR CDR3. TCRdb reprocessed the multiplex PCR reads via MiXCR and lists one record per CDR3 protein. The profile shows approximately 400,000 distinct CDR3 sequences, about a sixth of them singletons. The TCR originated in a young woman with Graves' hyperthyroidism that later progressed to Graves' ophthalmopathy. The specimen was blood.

This CDR3 is CASSPNGRGYGYTF. CDR3 coding DNA: TGTGCCAGCAGCCCGAATGGCAGGGGGTATGGCTACACCTTC. The rearrangement uses TRBV27 and TRBJ1-2, with 7 bases that match TRBD1. CDR3 length equals 14 residues. Germline V gene data show CDR1 as MNHEY and CDR2 as SMNVEV (reference sequence). The J segment lost 5 bases and the V segment lost 6 bases, leaving 9 bases of the junction unmatched.